These T cell receptor beta chains were read from a single sample in a study of neurological immune-mediated disorders. TCRdb redid the calling of the 5' RACE reads with MiXCR, one entry per CDR3 protein. The table records around 67,000 distinct CDR3 sequences, roughly 5.5% of them present only once. Sequenced material: PBMCs. All receptors come from a man between 18 and 29 years old with multiple sclerosis. Each CDR3 is given with its conserved first and last residue. The D gene is left open where the match is weak. A row's size may be missing; if present it is once, few, many or a size class.

V gene	J gene	D gene	clone size	CDR3 protein
TRBV5-1	TRBJ2-3	TRBD1	many	CASTEVRTGGTDTQYF
TRBV18	TRBJ1-1	NA	NA	CASSLHDILNTEAFF
TRBV6-5	TRBJ2-1	TRBD2	NA	CASRPGLAFLSSYNEQFF
TRBV4-3	TRBJ2-1	NA	many	CASSRYVSDEQFF
TRBV11-3	TRBJ2-6	TRBD1	many	CASSLVGGRDSPSGANVLTF
TRBV7-2	TRBJ2-1	NA	few	CASSLSSGTINEQFF
TRBV7-6	TRBJ1-5	NA	many	CASSPSPGRGNQPQHF
TRBV5-5	TRBJ1-5	TRBD1	NA	CASSVGTVNNQPQHF
TRBV25-1	TRBJ1-4	NA	NA	CASSDKKGPLGKLFF
TRBV3-1	TRBJ2-1	NA	many	CASSQQLGRSLDNEQFF
TRBV7-2	TRBJ1-1	NA	many	CASSPSWNTEAFF
TRBV12-3/TRBV12-4	TRBJ2-3	TRBD2	many	CASRPGTTTDTQYF
TRBV7-3	TRBJ2-1	TRBD2	many	CASSFSGRAQNEQFF
TRBV3-1	TRBJ1-6	TRBD1	many	CASSQPQGNSPLHF
TRBV5-1	TRBJ2-5	NA	many	CASSVRVGETQYF
TRBV5-6	TRBJ2-1	TRBD2	many	CASSSGTSGYNEQFF
TRBV18	TRBJ2-5	TRBD2	NA	CASSPSGERETQYF
TRBV27	TRBJ1-1	NA	many	CASRALLLGGGQTEAFF
TRBV5-5	TRBJ2-7	TRBD1	many	CASSLASGTAPIGQYF
TRBV10-3	TRBJ1-2	TRBD1	many	CAISDTGATGGYTF
TRBV7-9	TRBJ2-2	TRBD2	many	CASSPTSGDANTGELFF
TRBV20-1	TRBJ2-7	NA	many	CSAQTGIPEQYF
TRBV5-1	TRBJ1-6	NA	many	CASSLGSFVRENSPLHF
TRBV7-2	TRBJ2-1	NA	few	CASSFTGGGGIEQFF
TRBV20-1	TRBJ2-1	NA	many	CSARVPLGTHNEQFF